The 20 T cell receptor beta chains below come from one sample, sequenced in a study of T-cell reconstitution after alpha-beta-depleted transplantation in children. TCRbeta library construction was performed incorporating unique molecular identifiers. TCRdb used MiXCR to reprocess the PCR reads, holding one entry per CDR3 protein. This sample has 700,000 to 850,000 distinct CDR3 sequences, with about 15% found just once. This material consisted of PBMCs, mostly from graft donor cells, taken 360 days after TCRalphabeta/CD19-depleted stem cell transplant. Source of these receptors: a male patient between 5 and 17 years old who had a stem cell transplant for acute lymphoblastic leukemia, so the T cells may come from the graft donor.

V gene TRBV7-3 combines with J gene TRBJ2-7; the match to TRBD2 covers 7 bases. The CDR3 is 15 residues long. Trimming cost V 5 bases and J 4 bases; bases outside gene matches: 11. Germline V gene data show CDR1 as SGHTA and CDR2 as FQGTGA. For the CDR3, the DNA is TGTGCCAGCAGCCTCCACAGCGGGATGGCTTACGAGCAGTACTTC. Translation gives CASSLHSGMAYEQYF.

V and J are TRBV24-1 and TRBJ1-4; TRBD1 agrees at 11 bases. Germline CDR1 KGHDR, CDR2 SFDVKD. The CDR3 extends over 15 amino acids. V was pared by 4 bases and J by 7 bases, with 4 bases of the junction left unmatched. The chain's CDR3 is CATSDTGTGGEKLFF. The CDR3, as DNA: TGTGCCACCAGTGACACCGGGACAGGGGGTGAAAAACTGTTTTTT.

The sample holds many counts of this clonotype. V is TRBV18 and J is TRBJ2-3; D possibly uses TRBD1 or TRBD2 (6 bases each). The germline V gene encodes CDR1 KGHSH and CDR2 LQKENI. Trimming shortened V by 8 bases and J by 3 bases, and 15 bases separated the two germline ends. The CDR3 runs 14 residues. The CDR3 sequence: CASSPLGGTDTQYF. CDR3 in DNA: TGTGCCAGCAGTCCTCTAGGGGGGACAGATACGCAGTATTTT.

This clonotype was observed a handful of times. CDR3: CASRVLAPYEQYF. DNA for the CDR3: TGTGCCAGCAGGGTATTAGCGCCCTACGAGCAGTACTTC. The chain couples TRBV7-9 to TRBJ2-7; possible D gene TRBD2, 5 bases. This CDR3 is built from 13 residues. The germline V gene encodes CDR1 SEHNR and CDR2 FQNEAQ (reference sequence). Trimming cost V 6 bases and J 2 bases, with 11 bases left between them.

This clonotype has just a few counts. This chain joins TRBV29-1 and TRBJ2-2; 9 nucleotides align to TRBD1. CDR1 is SQVTM and CDR2 is ANQGSEA in the germline V gene. The CDR3 extends over 14 amino acids. J gave up 4 bases and V 7 bases, and 7 bases lay outside the gene matches. The CDR3 loop reads CSAGTGRGTGELFF. The CDR3 bases are TGCAGCGCCGGGACAGGGCGCGGCACCGGGGAGCTGTTTTTT.

The chain combines TRBV12-3 or TRBV12-4 with TRBJ2-7; tentatively, D is TRBD2 (5 bases). V shed 2 bases and J shed 10 bases, with 9 bases lying between them. CDR3 length: 11 residues. The CDR3 sequence: CASSLSGNQYF. The CDR3 DNA reads as TGTGCCAGCAGTTTATCCGGGAATCAGTACTTC.

The gene calls are TRBV20-1 and TRBJ1-4; tentatively, D is TRBD1 (5 bases). V lost 5 bases and J lost 7, with 17 bases in between. This CDR3 region has 14 residues. Germline V gene data show CDR1 as DFQATT and CDR2 as SNEGSKA (reference sequence). This CDR3 reads CSAWVSGYREKLFF. CDR3 coding DNA: TGCAGTGCTTGGGTTTCAGGGTATCGTGAAAAACTGTTTTTT.

This clonotype was detected only a few times. V usage is TRBV7-2 and J usage is TRBJ1-4; D may be TRBD1 (5 bases). The V end lost 0 bases, the J end lost 0 bases, and 14 bases lay between the germline ends. CDR1 is SGHTA, CDR2 FQGNSA, per germline. This CDR3 spans 18 amino acids. CDR3 region: CASSLARWVRATNEKLFF. CDR3 DNA sequence: TGTGCCAGCAGCTTAGCCCGCTGGGTCAGGGCAACTAATGAAAAACTGTTTTTT.

This clonotype appeared many times. This chain connects TRBV5-1 to TRBJ2-2; either TRBD1 or TRBD2 may supply D (5 bases each). Germline lookup yields CDR1 SGHRS and CDR2 YFSETQ. CDR3 length equals 14 residues. V lost 5 bases and J 0 bases, leaving 8 bases between the germline ends. In DNA form, the CDR3 reads TGCGCCAGCAGAAGGGGAGCGAACACCGGGGAGCTGTTTTTT. It translates to CASRRGANTGELFF.

V is TRBV7-9 and J is TRBJ2-4; either TRBD1 or TRBD2 may supply D (5 bases each). The CDR3 is 14 residues long. CDR1 and CDR2 from the germline V gene are SEHNR and FQNEAQ (reference sequence). V was trimmed by 6 bases and J by 0 bases, leaving 9 bases between them. The CDR3 is CASSEGTAKNIQYF. The DNA of the CDR3 is TGTGCCAGCAGTGAGGGGACAGCCAAAAACATTCAGTACTTC.

The rearrangement links TRBV4-1 to TRBJ2-1; D ambiguous. The V and J ends lost 2 bases and 5 bases respectively, with 13 bases between them. CDR3 size: 15 residues. Germline CDR1 is MGHRA and CDR2 is YSYEKL. The CDR3 DNA follows: TGCGCCAGCAGCCAACCCCGCCAAAGAAACAATGAGCAGTTCTTC. Translation gives CASSQPRQRNNEQFF.

This clonotype was seen repeatedly, ten times or more. The chain joins TRBV12-3 or TRBV12-4 to TRBJ1-5; D unclear. Trimming took 3 bases from V and 7 from J, leaving 10 bases between them. CDR3 size: 13 residues. This chain's CDR3 is CASSLGKGQPQHF. The DNA for the CDR3 is TGTGCCAGCAGTTTGGGAAAGGGACAGCCCCAGCATTTT.

The chain combines TRBV5-1 with TRBJ2-3, with TRBD1 as a possible D gene (6 bases). The length of the CDR3 is 15 residues. Germline V gene data show CDR1 as SGHRS and CDR2 as YFSETQ. Trimming took 3 bases from V and 4 from J, leaving 15 bases between them. In DNA form, the CDR3 reads TGCGCCAGCAGCTGGGGGTTGGGGGCCGCAGATACGCAGTATTTT. Translating gives CASSWGLGAADTQYF.

This clonotype was counted between two and nine times. The chain has TRBV3-1 and TRBJ1-1; D unresolved. Germline loops: CDR1 LGHDT, CDR2 YNNKEL (reference sequence). V lost 3 bases and J lost 5, with 10 bases in between. The CDR3 length is 13 residues. CDR3: CASSHGRMTEAFF. CDR3 coding DNA: TGTGCCAGCAGCCACGGAAGGATGACTGAAGCTTTCTTT.

This sequence joins TRBV19 and TRBJ2-1, with D hard to call. Germline lookup yields CDR1 LNHDA and CDR2 SQIVND (reference sequence). V dropped 1 base and J dropped 3 bases, with 4 bases sitting between them. This CDR3 spans 13 amino acids. Here the CDR3 reads CASSIGHYNEQFF. Written as DNA, the CDR3 is TGTGCCAGTAGTATAGGGCACTACAATGAGCAGTTCTTC.

This clonotype was found many times. This chain connects TRBV29-1 to TRBJ2-7, with D tentatively TRBD1 (6 bases). This CDR3 spans 12 amino acids. Germline-derived CDR1 and CDR2 are SQVTM and ANQGSEA. With 6 bases removed from V and 3 bases from J, the gap between germline ends came to 12 bases. DNA for the CDR3: TGCAGCGTCGAGGACAGTTTCTACGAGCAGTACTTC. Translating it yields CSVEDSFYEQYF.

This clonotype was detected a few times. J is TRBJ2-4 and V is TRBV5-1; D is possibly TRBD1 or TRBD2 (6 bases each). The CDR3 extends over 17 amino acids. V shed 0 bases and J shed 5 bases, with 18 bases lying between them. Germline V lookup: CDR1 SGHRS, CDR2 YFSETQ. The CDR3, as DNA: TGCGCCAGCAGCTTGGGCCTCCTTTGGGGGGCGGAAAACATTCAGTACTTC. Its protein is CASSLGLLWGAENIQYF.

This clonotype occurred many times. The chain combines TRBV7-9 with TRBJ1-2; the D is unclear. This CDR3 region has 13 residues. V was clipped by 5 bases and J by 2 bases, with 9 bases between them. Germline-derived CDR1 and CDR2 are SEHNR and FQNEAQ (reference sequence). The CDR3 region is CASSTTENYGYTF. CDR3 coding DNA: TGTGCCAGCAGCACCACAGAGAACTATGGCTACACCTTC.

This clonotype was seen a few times. The chain couples TRBV3-1 to TRBJ2-7; D perhaps matches TRBD2 (5 bases). Germline CDR1 and CDR2: LGHDT and YNNKEL (reference sequence). This CDR3 contains 14 residues. Trimming left V 2 bases short and J 6 bases short, with 14 bases between. Here the CDR3 DNA reads TGTGCCAGCAGCCAACGGGGTCAGCCCTCCGAGCAGTACTTC. Its protein product is CASSQRGQPSEQYF.

This clonotype appeared a few times. V gene TRBV15 combines with J gene TRBJ2-7, with D unclear. Trimming removed 0 bases from V and 6 bases from J, with 9 bases in between. There are 13 residues in the CDR3. CDR1 is LNHNV and CDR2 is YYDKDF in the germline V gene (reference sequence). The CDR3 DNA follows: TGTGCCACCAGCAGAGATTTTGTGTTCGAGCAGTACTTC. Amino acids: CATSRDFVFEQYF.